This TCR beta chain was profiled in a study of cytomegalovirus exposure and HLA in healthy donors. Study-wide context: Tens of millions of unique TCR sequences came from HLA-typed donors in an early release.

Researchers ran the PCR with 60 Vbeta and 13 Jbeta primers. Clones were read by immunoSEQ multiplex PCR, and TCRdb kept only the in-frame ones, dropping some. In the table there are about 160,000 clones, around 80% of which are singletons. These donors counted as nominally healthy when sampled, but unrecorded immune exposures were likely. The V segment lost 7 bases and the J segment 0 bases; nucleotides outside the gene matches: 8. Germline CDR1 reads MNHEY; CDR2 reads SMNVEV (reference sequence). CDR3 length: 17 amino acids. The sample was PBMCs. The sequence was collected from a male donor in good health and CMV-seropositive. This chain connects TRBV27 to TRBJ1-6; 8 bases fit TRBD1. The CDR3 spells CASTPDRGSSYNSPLHF. Here the CDR3 DNA reads TGTGCCAGCACTCCTGACAGGGGCAGCTCCTATAATTCACCCCTCCACTTT.